These T cell receptor beta chains were read from a single sample in a study of T-cell reconstitution after alpha-beta-depleted transplantation in children. Each CDR3 protein gets one entry after TCRdb re-called the PCR reads with MiXCR. The sample lists hundreds of thousands of distinct CDR3 sequences; about 11% were seen once. The specimen comprised PBMCs, sampled before TCRalphabeta/CD19-depleted stem cell transplant. The receptors were sampled from a child less than two years old with acute myeloid leukemia, due to receive a stem cell transplant. Both conserved end residues are part of each CDR3.

v_call | cdr3_aa
TRBV20-1 | CSALSGGAYEQYF
TRBV10-3 | CATQGTGTEAFF
TRBV7-9 | CASSLRQGDTQYF
TRBV11-2 | CASSLDGTDTQYF
TRBV7-2 | CASSPRQGTYEQYF
TRBV15 | CATSTSILQGPVNEQYF
TRBV20-1 | CSARSWTDSSYEQYF
TRBV6-2/TRBV6-3 | CASSLRILAGAYEQYF
TRBV12-3/TRBV12-4 | CASSPVATGELFF
TRBV12-3/TRBV12-4 | CASSLTQTSGGVNEQFF
TRBV2 | CASSVDRNEQYF
TRBV7-2 | CASSSGLAGGPGTDTQYF
TRBV7-9 | CASSWTTSADTQYF
TRBV12-3/TRBV12-4 | CASTRTGASEAFF
TRBV19 | CASSIRTGGSTEAFF
TRBV5-8 | CATREQGSNEQFF
TRBV20-1 | CSASGIAGPSGPQHF
TRBV9 | CASSVAYRGDTQYF
TRBV7-8 | CASSLQRGKYNEQFF
TRBV7-2 | CASSLAGFPQYF
TRBV12-3/TRBV12-4 | CASTLAGANEQYF
TRBV20-1 | CSARVGGYGYTF
TRBV9 | CASSVASGKTYEQYF
TRBV20-1 | CSARGLYEQYF
TRBV11-2 | CASSLDVLPYEQYF
TRBV29-1 | CSAQMAGAGNYGYTF
TRBV11-3 | CASSGGSHNEQFF
TRBV12-3/TRBV12-4 | CASRNTNTGELFF
TRBV5-6 | CASSLNGISYEQYF
TRBV5-1 | CASSFSGGATDTQYF